This T cell receptor beta chain emerged from a study of shared clonotypes between healthy human individuals. With 8 bases removed from V and 0 bases from J, the gap between germline ends came to 7 bases. CDR3 length: 12 residues. Germline V gene lookup returns CDR1 MNHNS and CDR2 SASEGT. In the naive CD8 group, cells lacked CD45RO and were positively selected for CCR7, so terminally differentiated effector memory CD45RA+ cells were left out. Findings and caveats of the study: It was observed that 4% to 6% of naive CD4 clonotypes were shared across four donors. The diversity represented, both genetic and in exposure history, was limited by few donors.

Method: immunoSEQ multiplex PCR; TCRdb's copy keeps in-frame clones and lacks some. The profile shows about 2.2 million clones, 93% of them singletons. With regard to this clone: Its antigen is not identified.

This TCR derives from a man aged 18 to 29 in good health. Some clones in this sample may be carry-over from other donors' samples. The chain recombines TRBV6-1 with TRBJ1-1, with D hard to call. Sequencing was carried out using naive CD8+ T cells from PBMCs. The CDR3 loop is CASLWMNTEAFF. CDR3 sequence (DNA): TGTGCCAGCCTCTGGATGAACACTGAAGCTTTCTTT.